This T cell receptor (beta chain) was identified during a study of shared clonotypes between healthy human individuals (TCRdb year 2020). Regarding the study in general: A couple of women and a few men aged 18 to 49 years were included in the cohort. To estimate repertoire size and how much clonotypes are shared between individuals, the study performed deep sequencing of blood TCR repertoires from 4 to 6 healthy adults. To increase sequencing depth and limit assay-specific biases, different laboratories used diverse techniques to prepare libraries and sequence TCR repertoires. Per donor, leukapheresis produced somewhere between about 0.9 and 9.5 billion PBMCs. Results the study describes overall, beyond this receptor: Based on pairwise subsampling, the degree of clonotype sharing among donors was expected to be affected by sequencing depth. The genetic and exposure-history diversity represented was limited by the small number of donors. Sampling was restricted to blood, and TCR repertoires in tissue are likely to differ from TCR repertoires in blood.

A remark on this clone: The specificity of this receptor is unknown. One base away there is no much larger clone; base qualities are not given.

Germline trimming: 5 bases from V, 0 bases from J; junction bases outside gene matches: 4. In the germline V gene, CDR1 corresponds to SGHAT and CDR2 to FQNNGV. The cysteine opens and the phenylalanine closes a CDR3 of 15 amino acids. Just the 45-base CDR3 DNA is kept, in frame starting at base 1. Using the deep immunoSEQ assay, multiplex PCR amplified TCR CDR3 regions from genomic DNA. Extracted genomic DNA from each cell subset was distributed evenly across all wells of several immunoSEQ 96-well plates, and each plate was treated as a replicate. For unsorted PBMC, each replicate PCR was loaded with about 300 ng genomic DNA, equivalent to tens of thousands of T cell genomes. Genomic DNA from unsorted PBMC was sequenced over ten immunoSEQ deep assay plates. The purified libraries were quantified using a Qubit 3.0 fluorometer, sized with a Bioanalyzer 2100, and then quantified again using the KAPA Library Quantification kit. Every immunoSEQ 96-well plate was sequenced on a dedicated single-read 150-cycle Illumina NextSeq 550 flow cell. Per the source publication's procedure: Because the immunoSEQ output included only junctional sequences and no quality scores, the filtering could not be the same as the filtering used for full-length reads. Sequences were annotated with PyIR, a Python wrapper for IgBLAST v1.9, and V/J genes and CDR3 were assigned using IMGT germline references. Reads were filtered out if the reads had weak V/J assignments (E-value above 1e-6), no CDR3, stop codons, out-of-frame junctions, or ambiguous translated residues. V3J clonotypes were defined as sequences sharing an identical inferred V gene, J gene, and CDR3 amino acid sequence. Percentage overlap between repertoires was calculated by dividing the number of shared unique clonotypes by the size of the smaller repertoire. RTK rarefaction, the Chao1 estimator, and Recon v2.1 estimates of unobserved clonotypes were used to assess repertoire richness. Imported from immuneACCESS, the table was reduced by TCRdb to in-frame sequences with V and J called. These copies leave out some clones; in studies compared against another copy, an unresolved V gene accounts for under half, and the cause of the remainder is not known. Clone size and the V and J calls come from that table; the DNA yielded D and trimming. In this sample the table shows about half a million clones, roughly 80% of which occur a single time. The ten largest account for 9.5% to 15% of the sample.

Donors were healthy HIV-negative adults with no recently reported acute infections or vaccinations. Every donor was a Caucasian adult living in Nashville, Tennessee, USA. For unsorted samples, roughly 91 million PBMCs were counted, and genomic DNA was extracted using the QIAamp DNA Blood Mini kit. Blood was collected by leukapheresis, and PBMCs were isolated by Ficoll-Histopaque density gradient centrifugation and then cryopreserved in liquid nitrogen vapor phase. The source of this sequence is a woman between 40 and 50 years old in good health. Some clones in this sample may be carry-over from other donors' samples. What was sequenced was PBMCs. The sequence joins TRBV11-2 to TRBJ2-7, and TRBD2 aligns with 10 junction nucleotides. The nucleotide sequence is given as TGTGCCAGCAGCCGACTAGCGGGTTCCTCCTACGAGCAGTACTTC. This translates into CASSRLAGSSYEQYF. Reference TRBV11-2 and TRBJ2-7 proteins supply the regions before and after the CDR3; the full variable domain is: EAGVAQSPRYKIIEKRQSVAFWCNPISGHATLYWYQQILGQGPKLLIQFQNNGVVDDSQLPKDRFSAERLKGVDSTLKIQPAKLEDSAVYLCASSRLAGSSYEQYFGPGTRLTVT.